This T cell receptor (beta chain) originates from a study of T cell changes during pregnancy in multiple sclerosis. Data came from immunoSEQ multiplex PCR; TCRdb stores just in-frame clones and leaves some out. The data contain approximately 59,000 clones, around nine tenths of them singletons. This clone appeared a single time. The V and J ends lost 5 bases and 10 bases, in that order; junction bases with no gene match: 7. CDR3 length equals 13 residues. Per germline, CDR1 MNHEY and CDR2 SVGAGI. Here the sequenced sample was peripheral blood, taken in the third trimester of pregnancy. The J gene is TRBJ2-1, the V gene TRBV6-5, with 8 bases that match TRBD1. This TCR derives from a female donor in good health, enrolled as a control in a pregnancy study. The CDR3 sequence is CASSIGGDREQFF. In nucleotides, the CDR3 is TGTGCCAGCAGTATCGGTGGGGACAGGGAGCAGTTCTTC.